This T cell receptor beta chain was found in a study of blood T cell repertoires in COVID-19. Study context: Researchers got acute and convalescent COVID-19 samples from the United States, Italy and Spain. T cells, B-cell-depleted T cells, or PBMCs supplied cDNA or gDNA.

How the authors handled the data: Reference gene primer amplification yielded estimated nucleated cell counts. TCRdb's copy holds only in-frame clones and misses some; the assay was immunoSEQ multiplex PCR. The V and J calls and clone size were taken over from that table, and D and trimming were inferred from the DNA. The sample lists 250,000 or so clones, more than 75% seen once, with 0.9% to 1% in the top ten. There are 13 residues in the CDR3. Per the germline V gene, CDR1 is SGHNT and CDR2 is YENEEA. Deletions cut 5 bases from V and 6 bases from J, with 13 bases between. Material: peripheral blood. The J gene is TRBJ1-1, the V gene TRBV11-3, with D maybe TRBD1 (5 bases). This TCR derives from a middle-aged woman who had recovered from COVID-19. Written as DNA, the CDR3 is TGTGCCAGCAGCCCTCAAAGGGGCGCTGAAGCTTTCTTT. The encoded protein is CASSPQRGAEAFF. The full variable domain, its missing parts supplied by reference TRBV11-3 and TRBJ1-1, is EAGVVQSPRYKIIEKKQPVAFWCNPISGHNTLYWYLQNLGQGPELLIRYENEEAVDDSQLPKDRFSAERLKGVDSTLKIQPAELGDSAVYLCASSPQRGAEAFFGQGTRLTVV.